This T cell receptor (beta chain) was identified during a study of T cell repertoires in cytomegalovirus infection. The overall study: Signatures in public TCR beta sequences pointed to both CMV infection and matching HLA type. Whole-study findings and limits: Frequencies of public TCR beta families were cumulated, and this identified carriers of CMV plus the relevant HLA. The ex vivo response showed dominance by HLA-C-restricted CMV-specific TCR beta clonotypes.

This clonotype was observed many times. Antigen: not known. Trimming took 5 bases from V and 8 from J; bases not matched to a gene: 19. The length of the CDR3 is 18 residues. The germline gives CDR1 SGHVS, CDR2 FQNEAQ. TCRdb re-derived calls from the reads in MiXCR, one entry per CDR3 protein. The table lists about 490,000 distinct CDR3 sequences, around 27% of them singletons. This TCR derives from a human donor in good health (CMV status not recorded). Some clones in this sample may be carry-over from other donors' samples. Sequencing was performed on PBMCs. This sequence joins TRBV7-8 and TRBJ2-1, with TRBD2 matching 9 bases. CDR3 region: CASSKGGLLAGDSDEQFF. The CDR3 DNA reads as TGTGCCAGCAGCAAGGGAGGGTTGTTAGCGGGAGACAGTGATGAGCAGTTCTTC.